Presented here are 32 T cell receptor beta chains from one specimen sequenced in a study of cytomegalovirus exposure and HLA in healthy donors. PCR employed 60 Vbeta and 13 Jbeta primers. The protocol was immunoSEQ multiplex PCR, while the TCRdb copy is restricted to in-frame clones and leaves out a portion. The sample consists of 200,000 to 250,000 clones, approximately 78% of them appearing once. The sequenced material came from PBMCs. The receptor set was obtained from a woman aged 40 to 49 in good health and CMV-seronegative.

V and J are TRBV5-1 and TRBJ2-4; TRBD2 matches at 12 bases. With 0 bases clipped from V and 7 bases from J, the junction kept 8 bases outside the gene matches. Per the germline V gene, CDR1 is SGHRS and CDR2 is YFSETQ. The CDR3 sequence is 17 residues long. The CDR3 bases are TGCGCCAGCAGCTTGGAGGCGACTAGCGGGAGTAGGAACATTCAGTACTTC. Residues: CASSLEATSGSRNIQYF. The full variable domain, rest sourced from reference TRBV5-1 and TRBJ2-4, is KAGVTQTPRYLIKTRGQQVTLSCSPISGHRSVSWYQQTPGQGLQFLFEYFSETQRNKGNFPGRFSGRQFSNSRSEMNVSTLELGDSALYLCASSLEATSGSRNIQYFGAGTRLSVL.

The gene calls are TRBV19 and TRBJ2-7, with TRBD1 matching 10 bases. Trimming removed 7 bases from V and 1 base from J; junction bases left unmatched: 4. The CDR3 is made up of 14 amino acids. CDR1 LNHDA and CDR2 SQIVND come from the germline V gene (reference sequence). CDR3 amino acids: CASTMDRGSYEQYF. CDR3 coding DNA: TGTGCCAGTACCATGGACAGGGGGTCCTACGAGCAGTACTTC.

The gene calls are TRBV7-2 and TRBJ2-7; possible D gene TRBD1, 5 bases. The CDR3 covers 14 residues. With 4 bases removed from V and 1 base from J, the gap between germline ends came to 11 bases. Per the germline V gene, CDR1 is SGHTA and CDR2 is FQGNSA. CDR3 region: CASSSNQGSYEQYF. The CDR3 DNA sequence: TGTGCCAGCAGCTCAAATCAGGGATCCTACGAGCAGTACTTC.

The chain uses TRBV19 and TRBJ2-5; TRBD1 aligns across 7 bases. Per germline, CDR1 LNHDA and CDR2 SQIVND (reference sequence). There are 15 residues in the CDR3. V was clipped by 2 bases and J by 4 bases; unmatched bases: 7. DNA for the CDR3: TGTGCCAGTAGTATATGGTCGACAGGGACAGAGACCCAGTACTTC. Translating it yields CASSIWSTGTETQYF. The full variable domain, completed using reference TRBV19 and TRBJ2-5, is DGGITQSPKYLFRKEGQNVTLSCEQNLNHDAMYWYRQDPGQGLRLIYYSQIVNDFQKGDIAEGYSVSREKKESFPLTVTSAQKNPTAFYLCASSIWSTGTETQYFGPGTRLLVL.

J is TRBJ1-2 and V is TRBV29-1; D remains unclear. The CDR3 totals 11 residues. Germline-derived CDR1 and CDR2 are SQVTM and ANQGSEA. V was pared by 5 bases and J by 8 bases, with 12 bases between. The CDR3 sequence is CSVLQSYGYTF. DNA of the CDR3: TGCAGCGTTCTTCAATCCTACGGCTACACCTTC.

This clone came up a few times. This sequence joins TRBV7-3 and TRBJ2-3; TRBD2 matches at 10 bases. V dropped 4 bases and J dropped 4; count of bases not matched to a gene: 8. Per the germline V gene, CDR1 is SGHTA and CDR2 is FQGTGA. The length of the CDR3 is 16 residues. Here the CDR3 DNA reads TGTGCCAGCAGCTCGCTAGCGGGAGATGACGCAGATACGCAGTATTTT. Translating gives CASSSLAGDDADTQYF.

V and J are TRBV9 and TRBJ2-5, with D tentatively TRBD2 (6 bases). CDR1 is SGDLS and CDR2 is YYNGEE in the germline V gene. V gave up 0 bases and J gave up 2 bases, with 8 bases separating them. The CDR3 consists of 14 residues. CDR3 loop: CASSVASVQETQYF. CDR3 sequence (DNA): TGTGCCAGCAGCGTAGCTAGCGTACAAGAGACCCAGTACTTC.

V gene TRBV11-2 combines with J gene TRBJ2-7; 12 bases line up with TRBD1. Per germline, CDR1 SGHAT and CDR2 FQNNGV. V trimming: 5 bases; J trimming: 4 bases; junction bases outside the gene matches: 6. The CDR3 is 15 residues long. CDR3: CASSQGQGAGYEQYF. DNA of the CDR3: TGTGCCAGCAGCCAGGGACAGGGGGCGGGTTACGAGCAGTACTTC.

V gene TRBV2 combines with J gene TRBJ1-2; possibly TRBD1 for D (6 bases). Per germline, CDR1 SNHLY and CDR2 FYNNEI. V gave up 9 bases and J gave up 4 bases, with 12 bases separating them. The CDR3 totals 12 residues. CDR3 region: CARHRAPYGYTF. In nucleotides, the CDR3 is TGTGCCAGACACAGGGCCCCCTATGGCTACACCTTC.

This sequence joins TRBV28 and TRBJ2-7; possible D gene TRBD2, 5 bases. CDR1 and CDR2 (germline): MDHEN, SYDVKM. Trimming stripped 5 bases from V and 0 bases from J, with 14 bases between. The CDR3 is 15 amino acids. CDR3 sequence reads: CASSGLEGFSYEQYF. In DNA form, the CDR3 reads TGTGCCAGCAGTGGTCTTGAGGGATTCTCCTACGAGCAGTACTTC.

The chain links TRBV5-1 to TRBJ1-1; D remains ambiguous. V dropped 0 bases and J dropped 1 base, with 7 bases sitting between them. CDR3 length: 14 residues. Germline CDR1 and CDR2: SGHRS and YFSETQ. The CDR3 coding sequence is TGCGCCAGCAGCTTGGAGCTCCAGAACACTGAAGCTTTCTTT. This encodes CASSLELQNTEAFF.

This clone came up once. The chain couples TRBV6-5 to TRBJ1-2, with D hard to call. The germline CDR1 and CDR2 sequences are MNHEY and SVGAGI. CDR3 length: 13 residues. Trimming left V 5 bases short and J 7 bases short, with 14 bases between. CDR3 sequence (DNA): TGTGCCAGCAGTCGCGCAGACTCCGGTGGCTACACCTTC. Protein: CASSRADSGGYTF.

Concerning this clone: Additional DNA sequences in this sample encode the identical CDR3. The rearrangement links TRBV6-5 to TRBJ1-2; D may be TRBD1 (6 bases). Germline CDR1 is MNHEY and CDR2 is SVGAGI. There are 14 residues in the CDR3. Trimming left V 0 bases short and J 2 bases short, with 7 bases between. The CDR3 sequence: CASSYSTGNYGYTF. Here the CDR3 DNA reads TGTGCCAGCAGTTACTCAACAGGGAACTATGGCTACACCTTC.

The chain joins TRBV5-1 to TRBJ2-3; maybe TRBD1 (6 bases). CDR3 size: 16 residues. Germline V gene sequence: CDR1 SGHRS, CDR2 YFSETQ. V was clipped by 3 bases and J by 5 bases, with 19 bases between them. CDR3 amino acids: CASSSEQGRWGDTQYF. For the CDR3, the DNA is TGCGCCAGCAGCTCGGAACAGGGACGATGGGGAGATACGCAGTATTTT.

The chain employs TRBV29-1 and TRBJ2-3, with 8 nucleotides matching TRBD1. Germline CDR1 is SQVTM and CDR2 is ANQGSEA. The CDR3 has 15 residues. J gave up 5 bases and V 7 bases, and 14 bases lay outside the gene matches. CDR3 residues: CSARREQGAGDTQYF. Here the CDR3 DNA reads TGCAGCGCCCGAAGGGAGCAGGGGGCAGGAGATACGCAGTATTTT.

This chain uses TRBV27 with TRBJ1-1; 9 nucleotides align to TRBD1. The CDR3 has 15 residues. V lost 2 bases to trimming and J lost 4 bases; unmatched junction nucleotides: 5. Germline lookup yields CDR1 MNHEY and CDR2 SMNVEV (reference sequence). CDR3: CASSLNRGLGTEAFF. In DNA, the CDR3 is TGTGCCAGCAGTTTAAACAGGGGGCTGGGCACTGAAGCTTTCTTT.

The CDR3 DNA follows: TGTGCCAGCAGTGACCTCCACGAGCAGTACTTC. This codes for CASSDLHEQYF. This rearrangement joins TRBV6-1 to TRBJ2-5, with unresolved D. The DNA end favors TRBJ2-7, so the J call may be wrong. The CDR3 has 11 residues. Germline assignment: CDR1 MNHNS and CDR2 SASEGT.

This clone was seen only a few times. The V gene is TRBV5-6, the J gene TRBJ2-3, with D possibly TRBD1 on 6 matching bases. The CDR3 length is 16 residues. Trimming left V 1 base short and J 2 bases short, with 14 bases between. Germline assignment: CDR1 SGHDT and CDR2 YYEEEE. This CDR3 reads CASSLKSGALTDTQYF. In DNA, the CDR3 is TGTGCCAGCAGCTTGAAATCAGGGGCTCTCACAGATACGCAGTATTTT.

J is TRBJ1-2 and V is TRBV28; 9 bases agree with TRBD1. This CDR3 has 14 residues. Trimming removed 6 bases from V and 5 bases from J; junction bases left unmatched: 7. CDR1 MDHEN and CDR2 SYDVKM come from the germline V gene. CDR3 amino acids: CASRLPGQGYGYTF. The CDR3 DNA is TGTGCCAGCAGGTTACCGGGACAGGGTTATGGCTACACCTTC.

J is TRBJ2-1 and V is TRBV7-9; 9 nucleotides line up with TRBD2. The CDR3 has 16 amino acids. CDR1 is SEHNR and CDR2 is FQNEAQ in the germline V gene (reference sequence). V lost 7 bases and J lost 5; bases outside the gene matches: 12. CDR3 protein: CASIQRGSGRHNEQFF. For the CDR3, the DNA is TGTGCCAGCATCCAAAGAGGGAGCGGGAGGCACAATGAGCAGTTCTTC.

The gene calls are TRBV7-9 and TRBJ2-7, with TRBD2 matching 8 bases. Germline CDR1 reads SEHNR; CDR2 reads FQNEAQ (reference sequence). This CDR3 comprises 16 residues. Trimming removed 5 bases from V and 5 bases from J; junction bases left unmatched: 14. The CDR3, as DNA: TGTGCCAGCAGCGCGGCCATAGCGGGGCTTGGTCACGAGCAGTACTTC. This translates into CASSAAIAGLGHEQYF. The variable domain in full, with the rest retrieved from reference TRBV7-9 and TRBJ2-7, is DTGVSQNPRHKITKRGQNVTFRCDPISEHNRLYWYRQTLGQGPEFLTYFQNEAQLEKSRLLSDRFSAERPKGSFSTLEIQRTEQGDSAMYLCASSAAIAGLGHEQYFGPGTRLTVT.

This clone was detected only a few times. J is TRBJ2-1 and V is TRBV15; 9 positions agree with TRBD2. This CDR3 contains 15 residues. V was pared by 8 bases and J by 9 bases, with 14 bases of the junction left unmatched. The germline V gene has CDR1 LNHNV and CDR2 YYDKDF (reference sequence). The CDR3 sequence is CATRWGAGGRAEQFF. The CDR3 nucleotides are TGTGCCACCCGGTGGGGAGCGGGAGGTCGCGCTGAGCAGTTCTTC.

The chain employs TRBV5-1 and TRBJ1-6, with unresolved D. Germline-derived CDR1 and CDR2 are SGHRS and YFSETQ. The CDR3 totals 14 residues. Trimming left V 1 base short and J 6 bases short, with 8 bases between. The CDR3, as DNA: TGCGCCAGCAGCTTGAGCCCGGGTAATTCACCCCTCCACTTT. This encodes CASSLSPGNSPLHF.

The chain uses TRBV9 and TRBJ2-1; 8 nucleotides align to TRBD1. V was clipped by 3 bases and J by 5 bases; unmatched bases: 7. The CDR3 runs to 15 residues. Looked up from germline, CDR1 is SGDLS and CDR2 is YYNGEE. This CDR3 is CASSEDRGLNNEQFF. CDR3 coding DNA: TGTGCCAGCAGCGAAGACAGGGGCCTTAACAATGAGCAGTTCTTC.

The gene calls are TRBV30 and TRBJ1-3, with TRBD1 matching over 8 bases. This CDR3 is 16 amino acids long. CDR1 and CDR2 from the germline V gene are GTSNPN and SVGIG (reference sequence). The junction had 8 bases not matched to a gene; V was cut back by 3 bases and J by 1 base. CDR3 region: CAWSYDRGGSGNTIYF. CDR3 nucleotides: TGTGCCTGGAGCTACGACAGGGGAGGATCTGGAAACACCATATATTTT.

The chain uses TRBV27 and TRBJ2-5, with 12 positions matching TRBD1. The CDR3 has 20 residues. Looked up from germline, CDR1 is MNHEY and CDR2 is SMNVEV (reference sequence). Trimming at V came to 4 bases and at J to 5 bases, leaving 20 bases not matched to a gene. CDR3 bases: TGTGCCAGCAGTTCTCCCCGATTGGGGACAGGGGGCGCGGCGGTGGAGACCCAGTACTTC. Protein: CASSSPRLGTGGAAVETQYF.

This chain uses TRBV5-1 with TRBJ2-3; D is perhaps TRBD2 (6 bases). Trimming took 2 bases from V and 12 from J, leaving 19 bases between them. This CDR3 has 14 amino acids. CDR1 is SGHRS and CDR2 is YFSETQ in the germline V gene. CDR3 coding DNA: TGCGCCAGCAGCTTCGGGACTCCACCTCCCACTCAGTATTTT. It codes for CASSFGTPPPTQYF.

Here the CDR3 DNA reads TGTGCCAGCAGCAAACAGGGGGCGCTTGTAACCACTGAAGCTTTCTTT. Protein sequence: CASSKQGALVTTEAFF. The chain recombines TRBV7-9 with TRBJ1-1; 9 nucleotides match TRBD1. The germline CDR1 and CDR2 sequences are SEHNR and FQNEAQ (reference sequence). The CDR3 spans 16 residues. With 5 bases clipped from V and 4 bases from J, the junction kept 11 bases outside the gene matches.

The chain recombines TRBV12-5 with TRBJ1-1; the D gene is possibly TRBD1 (6 bases). The ends were cut back, 2 bases at V and 1 base at J, with 17 bases in the middle. Germline assignment: CDR1 LGHNT and CDR2 FRNRAP. This CDR3 contains 17 residues. The CDR3 sequence is CASGLYLNRVQNTEAFF. The CDR3 DNA is TGTGCTAGTGGTTTGTACCTCAACAGGGTACAGAACACTGAAGCTTTCTTT.

This chain joins TRBV2 and TRBJ2-3; 13 bases map to TRBD2. Unmatched junction bases numbered 9, after V lost 5 bases and J lost 4 bases. CDR1 and CDR2 (germline): SNHLY, FYNNEI. The CDR3 is made up of 17 amino acids. DNA for the CDR3: TGTGCCAGCAGTCGGACTAGCGGGAGTCTGGTGTCAGATACGCAGTATTTT. Amino acids: CASSRTSGSLVSDTQYF.

This chain connects TRBV13 to TRBJ1-1; no firm D call. Trimming cost V 4 bases and J 1 base, with 10 bases left between them. CDR3 length: 14 residues. Germline CDR1 is PRHDT and CDR2 is FYEKMQ (reference sequence). CDR3 sequence: CASSYGVANTEAFF. CDR3 DNA: TGTGCCAGCAGCTACGGGGTAGCGAACACTGAAGCTTTCTTT.

V usage is TRBV4-2 and J usage is TRBJ1-4; 8 positions match TRBD1. With V trimmed by 0 bases and J by 13 bases, 4 bases remained unmatched. Germline CDR1 reads LGHNA; CDR2 reads YNFKEQ. CDR3 length: 13 amino acids. The CDR3 protein is CASSQDEGTGLFF. CDR3 bases: TGTGCCAGCAGCCAAGATGAGGGGACAGGACTGTTTTTT.